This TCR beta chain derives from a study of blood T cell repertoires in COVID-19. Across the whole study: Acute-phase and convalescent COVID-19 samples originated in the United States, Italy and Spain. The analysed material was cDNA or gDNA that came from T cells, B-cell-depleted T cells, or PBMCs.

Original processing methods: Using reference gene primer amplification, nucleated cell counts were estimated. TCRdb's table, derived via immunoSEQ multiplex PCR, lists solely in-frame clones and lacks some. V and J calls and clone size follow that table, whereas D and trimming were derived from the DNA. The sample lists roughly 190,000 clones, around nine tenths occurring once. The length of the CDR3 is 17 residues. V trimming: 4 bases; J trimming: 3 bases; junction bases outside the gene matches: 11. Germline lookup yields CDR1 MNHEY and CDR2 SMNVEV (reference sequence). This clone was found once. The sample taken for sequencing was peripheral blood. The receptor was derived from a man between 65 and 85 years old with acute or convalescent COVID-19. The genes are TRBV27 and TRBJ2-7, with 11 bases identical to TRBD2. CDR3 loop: CASSSLSLAGGDYEQYF. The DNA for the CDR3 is TGTGCCAGCAGTTCTCTCTCTCTAGCGGGAGGAGACTACGAGCAGTACTTC.